These 28 T cell receptor beta chains came from one sample sequenced in a study of T cell repertoires in cytomegalovirus infection (dated by TCRdb to between 2018 and 2020). Reads for this sample came from an Illumina HiSeq 1500. TCRdb took the public reads, trimmed them with fastp at Q25, ran MiXCR for clone calling and kept in-frame beta chains. CDR3 protein sequences are deduplicated, and each keeps its most common genes and DNA. This sample comprises fewer than 400,000 distinct CDR3 sequences, 15% to 20% of them detected only once. 7.5% to 9% of the sample belongs to the ten largest clones. What was sequenced was PBMCs. All receptors derive from a human donor in good health (CMV status not recorded). Some clones in this sample may be carry-over from other donors' samples.

This sequence joins TRBV7-9 and TRBJ2-1; possible D gene TRBD2, 6 bases. In germline, CDR1 is SEHNR, CDR2 FQNEAQ (reference sequence). This CDR3 is 15 amino acids long. The V end lost 1 base, the J end lost 8 bases, and 15 bases lay between the germline ends. The chain's CDR3 is CASSLEGRRGDEQFF. The CDR3 nucleotides read TGTGCCAGCAGCTTAGAGGGGAGGAGGGGCGATGAGCAGTTCTTC.

For this clonotype: Since no conserved phenylalanine or tryptophan closes the CDR3, a read error is the likely cause. The J gene is TRBJ1-1, the V gene TRBV2; tentatively, D is TRBD1 (5 bases). The CDR3 has 15 residues. Germline V CDR1 and CDR2: SNHLY, FYNNEI. The ends were cut back, 7 bases at V and 0 bases at J, with 15 bases in the middle. The CDR3 protein is CASNELGTLNTEAFY. CDR3 nucleotide sequence: TGTGCCAGCAACGAACTTGGGACGCTGAACACTGAAGCTTTCTAT.

This clonotype was recorded many times. The chain is built from TRBV27 and TRBJ2-1, with no clear D. The CDR3 covers 12 residues. Looked up from germline, CDR1 is MNHEY and CDR2 is SMNVEV (reference sequence). Trimming took 5 bases from V and 12 from J, leaving 14 bases between them. In DNA form, the CDR3 reads TGTGCCAGCAGTCCACTGGTGGGCCGGCAGTTCTTC. Its protein is CASSPLVGRQFF.

This clonotype was counted at least ten times. This chain joins TRBV7-2 and TRBJ2-1; a weak D match, TRBD1 (6 bases). Trimming took off 4 bases at V and 5 bases at J, with 12 bases between the two ends. The CDR3 extends over 14 amino acids. Germline V gene sequence: CDR1 SGHTA, CDR2 FQGNSA. This CDR3 is CASSSPGHHNEQFF. For the CDR3, the DNA is TGTGCCAGCAGCTCACCGGGACACCACAATGAGCAGTTCTTC.

This sequence joins TRBV11-2 and TRBJ1-2; perhaps TRBD1 as D (5 bases). The CDR3 extends over 15 amino acids. In germline, CDR1 is SGHAT, CDR2 FQNNGV. The V and J ends lost 5 bases and 1 base respectively, with 14 bases between them. The CDR3 DNA reads TGTGCCAGCAGCACCACTGGGGGGTTTAACTATGGCTACACCTTC. Translation gives CASSTTGGFNYGYTF.

Ten or more counts support this clonotype. The chain employs TRBV7-2 and TRBJ1-1; D is unclear. The V end lost 5 bases, the J end lost 5 bases, and 24 bases lay between the germline ends. The CDR3 consists of 17 residues. CDR1 is SGHTA and CDR2 is FQGNSA in the germline V gene. The CDR3 nucleotides read TGTGCCAGCAGCCTTCCCTCCGGCTCGCCCTATGGAACTGAAGCTTTCTTT. Amino acids: CASSLPSGSPYGTEAFF.

This clonotype has only a few counts. This chain uses TRBV15 with TRBJ2-5; no clear D gene. The CDR3 covers 14 residues. Germline V gene data show CDR1 as LNHNV and CDR2 as YYDKDF (reference sequence). The V end was cut by 0 bases, the J end by 7 bases, with 12 bases between. This CDR3 reads CATSRDLPSWTQYF. CDR3 bases: TGTGCCACCAGCAGAGATCTACCCTCGTGGACCCAGTACTTC.

The V gene is TRBV12-3 or TRBV12-4, the J gene TRBJ2-1; the D gene is possibly TRBD2 (6 bases). The germline V and J ends were trimmed by 3 bases and 8 bases, with 17 bases remaining between them. The CDR3 loop spans 15 amino acids. The CDR3 reads CASSFLLASFDEQFF. In nucleotides, the CDR3 is TGTGCCAGCAGTTTCTTGCTAGCGTCTTTCGATGAGCAGTTCTTC.

There are many counts of this clonotype. This chain connects TRBV12-3 or TRBV12-4 to TRBJ1-5; D uncertain. The CDR3 spans 13 residues. The V end was cut by 7 bases, the J end by 5 bases, with 12 bases between. The CDR3 sequence: CASTVALDQPQHF. As DNA, the CDR3 is TGTGCCAGCACCGTCGCCCTCGATCAGCCCCAGCATTTT.

The chain is built from TRBV19 and TRBJ1-1, with no clear D. The CDR3 has 14 residues. CDR1 is LNHDA and CDR2 is SQIVND in the germline V gene (reference sequence). V was pared by 4 bases and J by 1 base, with 10 bases between. CDR3 loop: CASSRGRTNTEAFF. The CDR3 region has the DNA TGTGCCAGTAGTAGAGGACGGACGAACACTGAAGCTTTCTTT.

This clonotype was counted many times. This is likely a read error, given that the CDR3 carries no conserved phenylalanine or tryptophan at its end. It is unclear where the CDR3 begins or ends on the DNA, so no DNA is shown, and the CDR3 is as TCRdb lists it. The chain carries TRBV19 and TRBJ2-1; TRBD1, the D gene given by the table, was not confirmed from the DNA. 13 amino acids form the CDR3, both terminal residues included. CDR1 is LNHDA and CDR2 is SQIVND in the germline V gene (reference sequence). The CDR3 sequence: CASSTLQGYRGAI.

This clonotype was detected ten times or more. The rearrangement uses TRBV11-2 and TRBJ1-4, with TRBD1 as a possible D gene (6 bases). The CDR3 consists of 14 residues. The V and J ends lost 3 bases and 11 bases respectively, with 16 bases between them. The germline V gene has CDR1 SGHAT and CDR2 FQNNGV. The CDR3 spells CASSLAGTGLKLFF. CDR3 sequence (DNA): TGTGCCAGCAGCTTGGCGGGAACAGGGTTGAAACTGTTTTTT. Full variable domain (remainder filled in from reference TRBV11-2 and TRBJ1-4): EAGVAQSPRYKIIEKRQSVAFWCNPISGHATLYWYQQILGQGPKLLIQFQNNGVVDDSQLPKDRFSAERLKGVDSTLKIQPAKLEDSAVYLCASSLAGTGLKLFFGSGTQLSVL.

This chain uses TRBV15 with TRBJ2-4; 10 nucleotides align to TRBD1. Germline assignment: CDR1 LNHNV and CDR2 YYDKDF (reference sequence). Germline trimming cut 1 base from V and 1 base from J; bases unmatched to any gene: 4. This CDR3 spans 17 amino acids. As DNA, the CDR3 is TGTGCCACCAGCAGAGCTCCGGGACAGGGGGCCAAAAACATTCAGTACTTC. It codes for CATSRAPGQGAKNIQYF.

Note on this clonotype: A read error is likely, as this CDR3 ends without the conserved phenylalanine or tryptophan. The J gene is TRBJ2-1, the V gene TRBV7-9, with D maybe TRBD2 (5 bases). From germline, CDR1 is SEHNR and CDR2 FQNEAQ (reference sequence). The V end lost 5 bases, the J end lost 6 bases, and 8 bases lay between the germline ends. This CDR3 spans 12 amino acids. This CDR3 reads CASSQGSNEQFL. The CDR3, as DNA: TGTGCCAGCAGCCAAGGGAGCAATGAGCAGTTCTTA.

The chain is built from TRBV28 and TRBJ2-3, with TRBD2 matching 9 bases. Germline V CDR1 and CDR2: MDHEN, SYDVKM. This CDR3 contains 14 residues. V trimming: 5 bases; J trimming: 11 bases; junction bases outside the gene matches: 11. CDR3 nucleotide sequence: TGTGCCAGCAGTGGGCGGGGGGGCGTAAGGGAGCAGTATTTT. Protein sequence: CASSGRGGVREQYF.

V usage is TRBV5-1 and J usage is TRBJ2-7; 7 bases map to TRBD1. Germline CDR1 SGHRS, CDR2 YFSETQ. This CDR3 has 13 amino acids. The junction had 6 bases not matched to a gene; V was cut back by 4 bases and J by 5 bases. Written as DNA, the CDR3 is TGCGCCAGCAGCACAGGACAGGCCAACGAGCAGTACTTC. Protein: CASSTGQANEQYF.

This clonotype showed up many times. This sequence joins TRBV7-2 and TRBJ2-3; TRBD2 aligns across 14 bases. The J segment lost 4 bases and the V segment lost 1 base, leaving 7 bases of the junction unmatched. This CDR3 spans 18 amino acids. The germline gives CDR1 SGHTA, CDR2 FQGNSA. CDR3 protein: CASSLVPTSGGGADTQYF. The CDR3 DNA reads TGTGCCAGCAGCTTAGTTCCGACTAGCGGGGGGGGCGCAGATACGCAGTATTTT.

This clonotype was counted at least ten times. The rearrangement joins TRBV7-2 to TRBJ2-7; D call uncertain. The CDR3 has 14 residues. V dropped 3 bases and J dropped 0 bases, with 9 bases sitting between them. From germline, CDR1 is SGHTA and CDR2 FQGNSA. The CDR3: CASSFSWSSYEQYF. The DNA for the CDR3 is TGTGCCAGCAGCTTTAGCTGGAGCTCCTACGAGCAGTACTTC.

The genes are TRBV6-1 and TRBJ1-5, with TRBD1 matching 8 bases. The CDR3 totals 15 residues. V was clipped by 7 bases and J by 1 base; unmatched bases: 6. Germline-derived CDR1 and CDR2 are MNHNS and SASEGT. This CDR3 reads CASTRDRQSNQPQHF. In DNA form, the CDR3 reads TGTGCCAGCACTAGGGACAGGCAGAGCAATCAGCCCCAGCATTTT.

The rearrangement joins TRBV4-3 to TRBJ2-5; D uncertain. CDR3 size: 15 residues. Germline V CDR1 and CDR2: LGHNA, YSLEER. Trimming left V 4 bases short and J 2 bases short, with 14 bases between. This CDR3 reads CASSRSNAVQETQYF. DNA of the CDR3: TGCGCCAGCAGCCGAAGTAATGCGGTTCAAGAGACCCAGTACTTC.

This clonotype was found many times. The rearrangement uses TRBV6-2 or TRBV6-3 and TRBJ1-2; perhaps TRBD1 as D (6 bases). The germline V gene has CDR1 MNHEY and CDR2 SVGEGT. V lost 6 bases and J lost 1, with 18 bases in between. This CDR3 comprises 16 residues. The CDR3 coding sequence is TGTGCCAGCAGGAGCCGGACAGCTCTTAATAACTATGGCTACACCTTC. Translating gives CASRSRTALNNYGYTF.

The chain links TRBV18 to TRBJ2-2, with D maybe TRBD2 (7 bases). The germline V gene has CDR1 KGHSH and CDR2 LQKENI. CDR3 length: 16 residues. Trimming removed 4 bases from V and 1 base from J, with 13 bases in between. Written as DNA, the CDR3 is TGTGCCAGCTCACTCGGGGGGCCCGGGAACACCGGGGAGCTGTTTTTT. It codes for CASSLGGPGNTGELFF.

This clonotype was seen more than once but under ten times. This chain joins TRBV12-3 or TRBV12-4 and TRBJ2-1, with 7 bases fitting TRBD2. The CDR3 totals 13 residues. Losses at the gene ends were 7 bases for V and 4 bases for J; bases not matched to a gene: 4. CDR3 sequence reads: CASTLGGYNEQFF. Written as DNA, the CDR3 is TGTGCCAGCACCTTGGGGGGGTACAATGAGCAGTTCTTC.

Many counts were recorded for this clonotype. V gene TRBV2 combines with J gene TRBJ1-1, with a possible D match to TRBD1 (5 bases). CDR1 is SNHLY and CDR2 is FYNNEI in the germline V gene. Trimming removed 3 bases from V and 0 bases from J, with 14 bases in between. The CDR3 consists of 16 residues. The CDR3 sequence is CASSDTGRILNTEAFF. The CDR3 DNA follows: TGTGCCAGCAGTGATACGGGACGGATCTTGAACACTGAAGCTTTCTTT.

This clonotype was counted ten times or more. V usage is TRBV7-9 and J usage is TRBJ1-1; no clear D. Trimming took 11 bases from V and 4 from J, leaving 20 bases between them. CDR1 SEHNR and CDR2 FQNEAQ come from the germline V gene (reference sequence). The CDR3 has 14 amino acids. CDR3 sequence reads: CALISLGSITEAFF. DNA for the CDR3: TGTGCCCTAATCTCCCTGGGGTCGATCACTGAAGCTTTCTTT.

As to this clonotype: Its ends do not fully match the called genes, so a read error is possible. The V gene is TRBV7-2, the J gene TRBJ2-3; TRBD2 aligns across 13 bases. The CDR3 has 15 amino acids. Germline V CDR1 and CDR2: SGHTA, FQGNSA. CDR3 protein: CSSSYTSGGGGTQYF. In nucleotides, the CDR3 is TGTTCCAGCAGCTATACTAGCGGGGGGGGGGGTACGCAGTATTTT.

With regard to this clonotype: This may be a read error, as it is one base from a much larger clone. This chain links TRBV7-2 with TRBJ2-7; D gene uncertain. Trimming shortened V by 1 base and J by 2 bases, and 3 bases separated the two germline ends. Germline CDR1 SGHTA, CDR2 FQGNSA. The length of the CDR3 is 12 residues. CDR3 in amino acids: CASSLDPYEQYF. As DNA, the CDR3 is TGTGCCAGCAGCTTAGATCCCTACGAGCAGTACTTC.

The table lists this clonotype with many counts. The genes are TRBV7-2 and TRBJ1-6; D possibly corresponds to TRBD1 (5 bases). The CDR3 contains 16 residues. Looked up from germline, CDR1 is SGHTA and CDR2 is FQGNSA. The V and J ends lost 3 bases and 7 bases respectively, with 16 bases between them. CDR3 amino acids: CASSLWGPGTNSPLHF. The DNA of the CDR3 is TGTGCCAGCAGCTTGTGGGGCCCTGGAACCAATTCACCCCTCCACTTT.